This TCR beta chain was captured by sequencing in a study of blood T cell repertoires in COVID-19. Study-wide context: Samples representing acute and convalescent COVID-19 were sourced from the United States, Italy and Spain.

Clones were read by immunoSEQ multiplex PCR, and TCRdb kept only the in-frame ones, dropping some. The sample has 140,000 to 150,000 clones; 60% to 85% are singletons. Germline CDR1 and CDR2: SQVTM and ANQGSEA. The length of the CDR3 is 13 residues. The V end lost 2 bases, the J end lost 3 bases, and 11 bases lay between the germline ends. Material for sequencing was peripheral blood. The TCR originated in a man in his forties or fifties with active or convalescent COVID-19. The rearrangement joins TRBV29-1 to TRBJ2-7; possibly TRBD1 for D (5 bases). CDR3 residues: CSVEQGNLYEQYF. In DNA, the CDR3 is TGCAGCGTTGAACAGGGTAACCTCTACGAGCAGTACTTC.